One sample yielded the 3 T cell receptor beta chains listed below, sequenced in a study of blood T cell repertoires in COVID-19. Profiled with immunoSEQ multiplex PCR; TCRdb holds only in-frame clones, not every one. The sample has 110,000 to 150,000 clones, roughly 88% seen once; the top ten hold roughly 1.6%. Material: peripheral blood. The receptors shown here come from a woman in her forties or fifties with acute or convalescent COVID-19.

The CDR3 sequence is CASRRQASSYNSPLHF. CDR3 sequence (DNA): TGTGCCAGCAGGAGACAGGCGAGCTCCTATAATTCACCCCTCCACTTT. The rearrangement uses TRBV2 and TRBJ1-6; possible D gene TRBD1, 6 bases. The CDR3 consists of 16 residues. Looked up from germline, CDR1 is SNHLY and CDR2 is FYNNEI. Trimming took off 6 bases at V and 0 bases at J, with 12 bases between the two ends.

This chain links TRBV18 with TRBJ2-3; 9 bases fit TRBD1. CDR1 KGHSH and CDR2 LQKENI come from the germline V gene. The CDR3 runs to 16 residues. The V gene end was trimmed by 5 bases and the J gene end by 4 bases; junction bases not matched to a gene: 10. CDR3 sequence (DNA): TGTGCCAGCTCAACCCCCGGGACAGGGAGGGCAGATACGCAGTATTTT. Translation: CASSTPGTGRADTQYF.

This chain connects TRBV10-3 to TRBJ2-1; 7 bases map to TRBD1. Per germline, CDR1 ENHRY and CDR2 SYGVKD. With 0 bases clipped from V and 14 bases from J, the junction kept 4 bases outside the gene matches. The CDR3 covers 12 residues. The CDR3 DNA reads TGTGCCATCAGTGAGTCAGGAGACAGGGAGTTCTTC. Its translation: CAISESGDREFF.